The sequence of this T cell receptor beta chain was determined in a study of shared clonotypes between healthy human individuals. Measured with immunoSEQ multiplex PCR; TCRdb has only the in-frame clones, and not every one. The top ten hold 1.5% of the sample, which has roughly 1,100,000 clones, 75% seen once. This CDR3 comprises 13 residues. Germline V gives CDR1 WNHNN, CDR2 SYGVQD (reference sequence). The receptor's source is a man between 18 and 29 years old in good health. The source material was memory CD4+ T cells sorted from blood. Subset denoted: CD45RA-negative fraction. V and J are TRBV10-1 and TRBJ2-5; tentatively, D is TRBD1 (5 bases). The J call could be wrong; TRBJ2-7 is a better fit for the DNA end. CDR3 bases: TGCGCCATACGGACACCCAGCTCCTACGAGCAGTACTTC. Amino acids: CAIRTPSSYEQYF.